The clone carrying this T cell receptor beta chain has at least ten counts. Its target is not known. Sequence at one end of the junction differs from germline and may be a read error. Samples came from axillary lymph nodes draining the breast cancer. TCRdb processed the multiplex PCR reads anew with MiXCR; each CDR3 protein has one entry. The repertoire holds 290,000 or so distinct CDR3 sequences, with around 30% as singletons. The data were obtained in a study of breast tumors, draining lymph nodes, adjacent tissues. Study conclusions and caveats: Findings are consistent with lymph node origin and intratumoral expansion of most tumor T cells. Tumor repertoires ranked between lymph nodes and nontumor tissue in diversity, with V and J gene preferences.

This CDR3 is 12 amino acids long. Germline CDR1 is MNHEY and CDR2 is SVGEGT. Material: axillary lymph node tissue. The clonotype was recovered from a female donor with breast cancer. Some clones in this sample may be carry-over from other donors' samples. The V and J genes are TRBV6-2 or TRBV6-3 and TRBJ2-1; 9 nucleotides agree with TRBD2. CDR3 in amino acids: CASSPSRGLAIF. Written as DNA, the CDR3 is TGTGCCAGCAGTCCCTCCCGGGGACTAGCTATCTTC.